What follows are 18 T cell receptor beta chains derived from one specimen sequenced in a study of OX40 agonist ivuxolimab in advanced cancers. Libraries were prepared by immunoSEQ multiplex PCR; TCRdb keeps only in-frame clonotypes and omits some of them. This table has about 18,000 clones, 70% to 90% appearing once. The input for sequencing was CD4+ or CD8+ T cells sorted from blood, taken in a trial of the OX40 agonist ivuxolimab. Receptors originate from an adult with an advanced solid tumor such as melanoma, head and neck, liver or kidney cancer.

The chain links TRBV9 to TRBJ2-7; the D gene is possibly TRBD1 (6 bases). V was cut by 4 bases and J by 0 bases, with 14 bases left in between. Per the germline V gene, CDR1 is SGDLS and CDR2 is YYNGEE. The length of the CDR3 is 15 residues. This CDR3 is CASSPLRGSSYEQYF. Written as DNA, the CDR3 is TGTGCCAGCAGCCCCTTGAGGGGGTCCTCCTACGAGCAGTACTTC.

This clone has only one observation. The chain couples TRBV9 to TRBJ1-4, with 7 nucleotides matching TRBD1. This CDR3 is 14 amino acids long. Germline CDR1 and CDR2: SGDLS and YYNGEE. The V gene end was trimmed by 4 bases and the J gene end by 3 bases; junction bases not matched to a gene: 3. CDR3 DNA sequence: TGTGCCAGCAGCTTTGGGACAGCTAATGAAAAACTGTTTTTT. It specifies CASSFGTANEKLFF.

This rearrangement joins TRBV27 to TRBJ2-7, with 9 nucleotides matching TRBD2. The V and J ends lost 2 bases and 4 bases, in that order; junction bases with no gene match: 6. The length of the CDR3 is 15 residues. The germline V gene encodes CDR1 MNHEY and CDR2 SMNVEV (reference sequence). Written as DNA, the CDR3 is TGTGCCAGCAGTTTAGTCCTCGGACTAGCGTACGAGCAGTACTTC. As protein: CASSLVLGLAYEQYF.

This rearrangement joins TRBV10-1 to TRBJ2-7; 7 nucleotides align to TRBD2. The CDR3 is made up of 14 amino acids. Germline V gives CDR1 WNHNN, CDR2 SYGVQD (reference sequence). Unmatched junction bases numbered 7, after V lost 5 bases and J lost 3 bases. The CDR3 loop is CASSSGTTIYEQYF. CDR3 sequence (DNA): TGCGCCAGCAGTAGCGGGACTACGATCTACGAGCAGTACTTC.

This chain joins TRBV1 and TRBJ2-2; the DNA was not used to check the table's D call, TRBD2. TRBV1 is listed as a pseudogene. This CDR3 spans 18 amino acids. The CDR3 loop is CTSSPGLAGVMRTGELFF. The CDR3 coding sequence is TGCACCAGCAGCCCTGGACTAGCGGGAGTCATGAGGACCGGGGAGCTGTTTTTT.

This clone appeared a single time. The chain uses TRBV28 and TRBJ2-5, with TRBD2 matching 8 bases. After removal of 2 bases from V and 4 bases from J, the junction contained 9 bases not matched to a gene. Per the germline V gene, CDR1 is MDHEN and CDR2 is SYDVKM. This CDR3 contains 16 residues. The CDR3 region is CASSLRRAGELETQYF. The DNA for the CDR3 is TGTGCCAGCAGTTTAAGAAGAGCGGGAGAACTAGAGACCCAGTACTTC.

This clone was seen only a few times. This sequence joins TRBV9 and TRBJ1-1; possibly TRBD1 for D (6 bases). The CDR3 is made up of 14 amino acids. Germline V gene sequence: CDR1 SGDLS, CDR2 YYNGEE. V gave up 3 bases and J gave up 7 bases, with 16 bases separating them. The CDR3 region is CASSAGDPNVEAFF. CDR3 DNA sequence: TGTGCCAGCAGCGCAGGGGACCCCAATGTTGAAGCTTTCTTT.

The chain has TRBV6-1 and TRBJ2-7, with TRBD1 as a possible D gene (6 bases). V was shortened by 6 bases and J by 6 bases, with 9 bases between the two germline ends. The CDR3 length is 11 residues. Germline assignment: CDR1 MNHNS and CDR2 SASEGT. CDR3 sequence: CASRTGLEQYF. Written as DNA, the CDR3 is TGTGCCAGCAGGACAGGACTCGAGCAGTACTTC.

This clone was recorded once. V usage is TRBV4-2 and J usage is TRBJ2-3, with 9 positions matching TRBD2. The CDR3 length is 21 residues. CDR1 is LGHNA and CDR2 is YNFKEQ in the germline V gene. Trimming cost V 0 bases and J 0 bases; bases outside gene matches: 16. CDR3 in DNA: TGTGCCAGCAGCCAAGAACGGGATCCGCTACTAGCGGGCTTTAGCACAGATACGCAGTATTTT. It encodes CASSQERDPLLAGFSTDTQYF.

V and J are TRBV5-1 and TRBJ1-4; maybe TRBD1 (5 bases). CDR3 size: 15 residues. The germline V gene encodes CDR1 SGHRS and CDR2 YFSETQ. Trimming left V 0 bases short and J 3 bases short, with 9 bases between. The CDR3 loop is CASSLGGSSNEKLFF. CDR3 bases: TGCGCCAGCAGCTTGGGGGGGAGCTCTAATGAAAAACTGTTTTTT.

The chain has TRBV6-5 and TRBJ2-7; no firm D call. The CDR3 has 14 residues. Per the germline V gene, CDR1 is MNHEY and CDR2 is SVGAGI. V lost 2 bases and J lost 9, with 17 bases in between. The CDR3 nucleotides read TGTGCCAGCAGTTACAGTCCTGGGCTAGAAGCGCAGTACTTC. As protein: CASSYSPGLEAQYF.

The chain employs TRBV7-3 and TRBJ2-1; D is possibly TRBD2 (5 bases). CDR1 and CDR2 from the germline V gene are SGHTA and FQGTGA. The CDR3 consists of 15 residues. With 5 bases removed from V and 3 bases from J, the gap between germline ends came to 14 bases. The CDR3 spells CASSLTSVVYNEQFF. CDR3 DNA: TGTGCCAGCAGCCTTACTAGTGTAGTCTACAATGAGCAGTTCTTC.

This chain links TRBV7-9 with TRBJ2-1; TRBD2 matches at 9 bases. V trimming: 1 base; J trimming: 8 bases; junction bases outside the gene matches: 6. Germline V gene lookup returns CDR1 SEHNR and CDR2 FQNEAQ (reference sequence). This CDR3 comprises 15 residues. The CDR3 loop is CASSLVAGGRDEQFF. The CDR3, as DNA: TGTGCCAGCAGCTTAGTCGCGGGAGGGCGGGATGAGCAGTTCTTC.

The V gene is TRBV27, the J gene TRBJ1-2; TRBD1 agrees at 9 bases. CDR1 is MNHEY, CDR2 SMNVEV, per germline (reference sequence). The CDR3 length is 14 residues. Trimming took 6 bases from V and 4 from J; bases not matched to a gene: 6. Here the CDR3 DNA reads TGTGCCAGCAGGTCACAGGGGGCTGGCTATGGCTACACCTTC. It is translated as CASRSQGAGYGYTF.

The genes are TRBV10-2 and TRBJ2-1, with a possible D match to TRBD1 (5 bases). V was shortened by 10 bases and J by 6 bases, with 10 bases between the two germline ends. Germline loops: CDR1 WSHSY, CDR2 SAAADI. The CDR3 extends over 11 amino acids. The CDR3 region is CATAGANEQFF. The CDR3 coding sequence is TGCGCCACAGCTGGGGCCAATGAGCAGTTCTTC.

The gene calls are TRBV10-1 and TRBJ2-7; D is undetermined. The length of the CDR3 is 14 residues. Germline-derived CDR1 and CDR2 are WNHNN and SYGVQD (reference sequence). Deletions cut 3 bases from V and 4 bases from J, with 13 bases between. CDR3 DNA: TGCGCCAGCAGTGACGGGCCGAATCATTACGAGCAGTACTTC. This gives the protein CASSDGPNHYEQYF.

The gene calls are TRBV9 and TRBJ2-3; D unclear. The CDR3 has 15 residues. Per germline, CDR1 SGDLS and CDR2 YYNGEE. Trimming stripped 0 bases from V and 0 bases from J, with 8 bases between. The CDR3 bases are TGTGCCAGCAGCGTAGGCATTGCTAGCACAGATACGCAGTATTTT. Translating it yields CASSVGIASTDTQYF.

The J gene is TRBJ1-1, the V gene TRBV19, with a tentative D call TRBD1 (5 bases). The CDR3 loop spans 15 amino acids. V gave up 5 bases and J gave up 3 bases, with 16 bases separating them. Germline V gene data show CDR1 as LNHDA and CDR2 as SQIVND (reference sequence). The DNA for the CDR3 is TGTGCCAGTAGTCCCAGCGGCCGAGGGGACACTGAAGCTTTCTTT. This codes for CASSPSGRGDTEAFF.